This entry features one T cell receptor beta chain sequence. Antigen specificity is unknown. Germline V lookup: CDR1 SNHLY, CDR2 FYNNEI. The CDR3 length is 14 residues. Between the trimmed V and J ends, which lost 1 base and 3 bases, there was a span of 10 bases. The entry originates in a study of identical twins. Findings and limits, study-wide: Out-of-frame TCR alpha sharing in monozygotic twins exceeded recombination model predictions. The study reached conclusions through statistical analysis that was cross-sectional, not following the same donors. Researchers caution that invariant MAIT and iNKT cells could partly confound zero-insertion analyses.

Using its own MiXCR run on the 5' RACE reads, TCRdb lists one record per CDR3 protein. The sample shows 430,000 or so distinct CDR3 sequences, about 24% of them seen only once. These data were also reused for a study on T cells expressing NK-cell markers. As that report states: Researchers got TCR beta repertoires out of sorted CD3+CD56+NKG2C+, CD3+CD56+NKG2C- and CD3+CD56-NKG2C+ T cells.

This clonotype was obtained from a woman younger than 35 in good health. The chain recombines TRBV2 with TRBJ2-7; no clear D gene. Source material: CD4+ T cells sorted from blood. In DNA form, the CDR3 reads TGTGCCAGCAGTGAAGGGTCCGGGTACTACGAGCAGTACTTC. Translating gives CASSEGSGYYEQYF. Using reference TRBV2 and TRBJ2-7 for the parts outside the CDR3, the full variable domain is EPEVTQTPSHQVTQMGQEVILRCVPISNHLYFYWYRQILGQKVEFLVSFYNNEISEKSEIFDDQFSVERPDGSNFTLKIRSTKLEDSAMYFCASSEGSGYYEQYFGPGTRLTVT.